A selection of T cell receptor beta chains follows, all from one sample in a study of T cell responses to AZD1222 COVID-19 vaccine. Only in-frame clones appear in the TCRdb table, and some are missing; sequencing was by immunoSEQ multiplex PCR. Of tens of thousands of clones detected, roughly 85% appear once; the ten largest clones hold under 30%. Specimen: peripheral blood, collected 28 days after the second dose of the MenACWY control vaccine. These receptors came from an adult who received the MenACWY meningococcal vaccine as a control. CDR3s include the opening cysteine and the closing phenylalanine or tryptophan. D genes are given only for firm matches. Clone size, where shown, is once, few, many, or a class for clones that have expanded.

V gene: TRBV9; J gene: TRBJ1-2; clone size: .; D gene: .; CDR3 protein: CASTATRGIYTF; CDR3 DNA: TGTGCCAGCACCGCCACGAGGGGGATTTACACCTTC
V gene: TRBV4-1; J gene: TRBJ2-1; clone size: .; D gene: TRBD2; CDR3 protein: CASSQRGLAESYNEQFF; CDR3 DNA: TGCGCCAGCAGCCAGAGGGGACTAGCGGAGAGCTACAATGAGCAGTTCTTC
V gene: TRBV2; J gene: TRBJ2-3; clone size: .; D gene: TRBD1; CDR3 protein: CASSVIPQGAKDTQYF; CDR3 DNA: TGTGCCAGCAGTGTAATCCCACAGGGGGCCAAAGATACGCAGTATTTT
V gene: TRBV7-9; J gene: TRBJ1-6; clone size: .; D gene: .; CDR3 protein: CASSFREHSPLHF; CDR3 DNA: TGTGCCAGCAGCTTTAGAGAGCATTCACCCCTCCACTTT
V gene: TRBV9; J gene: TRBJ2-1; clone size: .; D gene: TRBD2; CDR3 protein: CASSVDSGGYNEQFF; CDR3 DNA: TGTGCCAGCAGCGTAGACAGCGGGGGGTACAATGAGCAGTTCTTC
V gene: TRBV28; J gene: TRBJ1-1; clone size: .; D gene: .; CDR3 protein: CASIPRARGAEAFF; CDR3 DNA: TGTGCCAGCATCCCAAGAGCCAGGGGCGCTGAAGCTTTCTTT
V gene: TRBV5-1; J gene: TRBJ1-4; clone size: .; D gene: TRBD1; CDR3 protein: CASSPLGDREGTNEKLFF; CDR3 DNA: TGCGCCAGCAGCCCATTAGGGGACAGGGAAGGAACTAATGAAAAACTGTTTTTT
V gene: TRBV18; J gene: TRBJ2-3; clone size: .; D gene: .; CDR3 protein: CASSPTVGVSTDTQYF; CDR3 DNA: TGTGCCAGCTCCCCTACCGTGGGGGTGAGCACAGATACGCAGTATTTT
V gene: TRBV5-4; J gene: TRBJ2-5; clone size: once; D gene: TRBD2; CDR3 protein: CASSSDGLDETQYF; CDR3 DNA: TGTGCCAGCAGCTCCGATGGACTAGATGAGACCCAGTACTTC
V gene: TRBV7-9; J gene: TRBJ1-2; clone size: .; D gene: .; CDR3 protein: CAGWWPTKGYTF; CDR3 DNA: TGTGCCGGCTGGTGGCCGACCAAGGGCTACACCTTC
V gene: TRBV11-2; J gene: TRBJ1-1; clone size: .; D gene: TRBD1; CDR3 protein: CASSRTGGNTEAFF; CDR3 DNA: TGTGCCAGCAGCCGGACAGGGGGGAACACTGAAGCTTTCTTT
V gene: TRBV2; J gene: TRBJ2-7; clone size: .; D gene: .; CDR3 protein: CASSELRGYEQYF; CDR3 DNA: TGTGCCAGCAGTGAATTACGGGGTTACGAGCAGTACTTC
V gene: TRBV19; J gene: TRBJ2-3; clone size: .; D gene: .; CDR3 protein: CASSKRRSTDTQYF; CDR3 DNA: TGTGCCAGTAGTAAAAGGCGGAGCACAGATACGCAGTATTTT
V gene: TRBV5-1; J gene: TRBJ2-7; clone size: .; D gene: .; CDR3 protein: CASSLRRDKYEQYF; CDR3 DNA: TGCGCCAGCAGCTTGAGGCGAGATAAATACGAGCAGTACTTC
V gene: TRBV5-1; J gene: TRBJ2-7; clone size: .; D gene: TRBD1; CDR3 protein: CASSSWDRGYEQYF; CDR3 DNA: TGCGCCAGCAGCTCATGGGACAGGGGTTACGAGCAGTACTTC
V gene: TRBV18; J gene: TRBJ2-1; clone size: .; D gene: .; CDR3 protein: CASSPPHTGDHEQFF; CDR3 DNA: TGTGCCAGCTCACCCCCTCACACGGGGGACCATGAGCAGTTCTTC
V gene: TRBV7-9; J gene: TRBJ2-2; clone size: .; D gene: .; CDR3 protein: CASSPRTSGELFF; CDR3 DNA: TGTGCCAGCAGCCCCAGGACCTCCGGGGAGCTGTTTTTT
V gene: TRBV3-1/TRBV3-2; J gene: TRBJ1-6; clone size: .; D gene: TRBD1; CDR3 protein: CASSQGQGARSPLHF; CDR3 DNA: TGTGCCAGCAGCCAAGGACAGGGGGCGCGATCACCCCTCCACTTT
V gene: TRBV4-1; J gene: TRBJ2-7; clone size: few; D gene: TRBD2; CDR3 protein: CASSQDLAGTPYEQYF; CDR3 DNA: TGCGCCAGCAGCCAAGATCTAGCGGGAACACCCTACGAGCAGTACTTC
V gene: TRBV5-4; J gene: TRBJ2-2; clone size: .; D gene: .; CDR3 protein: CASSLRLVKDTGELFF; CDR3 DNA: TGTGCCAGCAGCTTACGGCTAGTGAAGGACACCGGGGAGCTGTTTTTT
V gene: TRBV27; J gene: TRBJ2-7; clone size: once; D gene: .; CDR3 protein: CASRLTGGGSYEQYF; CDR3 DNA: TGTGCCAGCAGACTCACAGGGGGGGGCTCCTACGAGCAGTACTTC
V gene: TRBV19; J gene: TRBJ2-2; clone size: few; D gene: .; CDR3 protein: CASSIRGGGELFF; CDR3 DNA: TGTGCCAGTAGTATCCGGGGCGGCGGGGAGCTGTTTTTT
V gene: TRBV5-4; J gene: TRBJ1-3; clone size: few; D gene: .; CDR3 protein: CASSSTNTIYF; CDR3 DNA: TGTGCCAGCAGCTCGACAAACACCATATATTTT
V gene: TRBV15; J gene: TRBJ1-2; clone size: .; D gene: .; CDR3 protein: CATSPERLGGYTF; CDR3 DNA: TGTGCCACCAGCCCGGAAAGGCTGGGTGGCTACACCTTC
V gene: TRBV27; J gene: TRBJ2-5; clone size: once; D gene: .; CDR3 protein: CASSPRGLRDSETQYF; CDR3 DNA: TGTGCCAGCAGTCCAAGGGGCCTCCGGGACTCAGAGACCCAGTACTTC
V gene: TRBV25-1; J gene: TRBJ2-4; clone size: .; D gene: TRBD1; CDR3 protein: CASSEPGQGRENIQYF; CDR3 DNA: TGTGCCAGCAGTGAACCCGGACAGGGTCGGGAAAACATTCAGTACTTC
V gene: TRBV28; J gene: TRBJ1-4; clone size: .; D gene: .; CDR3 protein: CASSRLNEKLFF; CDR3 DNA: TGTGCCAGCAGTCGGCTAAATGAAAAACTGTTTTTT
V gene: TRBV11-1; J gene: TRBJ2-1; clone size: .; D gene: TRBD2; CDR3 protein: CASSLGGASGVNEQFF; CDR3 DNA: TGTGCCAGCAGCTTAGGAGGAGCTAGCGGGGTAAATGAGCAGTTCTTC
V gene: TRBV5-1; J gene: TRBJ2-1; clone size: .; D gene: .; CDR3 protein: CASSLSDEQFF; CDR3 DNA: TGCGCCAGCAGCTTGAGCGATGAGCAGTTCTTC
V gene: TRBV27; J gene: TRBJ2-4; clone size: .; D gene: .; CDR3 protein: CASSLFQGGVWYF; CDR3 DNA: TGTGCCAGCAGTTTATTCCAGGGAGGCGTGTGGTACTTC
V gene: TRBV21-1; J gene: TRBJ2-7; clone size: .; D gene: .; CDR3 protein: CASSRGQAPYEQYF; CDR3 DNA: TGTGCCAGCAGCAGAGGACAAGCCCCCTACGAGCAGTACTTC
V gene: TRBV5-1; J gene: TRBJ1-6; clone size: once; D gene: .; CDR3 protein: CASSFSPRLAPSSYNSPLHF; CDR3 DNA: TGCGCCAGCAGCTTTTCTCCCCGGTTGGCCCCCAGCTCCTATAATTCACCCCTCCACTTT
V gene: TRBV4-2; J gene: TRBJ2-3; clone size: .; D gene: .; CDR3 protein: CASSQESAPRTDTQYF; CDR3 DNA: TGTGCCAGCAGCCAAGAGTCCGCCCCCCGCACAGATACGCAGTATTTT
V gene: TRBV7-9; J gene: TRBJ1-1; clone size: .; D gene: .; CDR3 protein: CASSFRAENTEAFF; CDR3 DNA: TGTGCCAGCAGCTTCCGGGCAGAGAACACTGAAGCTTTCTTT
V gene: TRBV15; J gene: TRBJ1-4; clone size: few; D gene: .; CDR3 protein: CATKASLVKKLFF; CDR3 DNA: TGTGCCACCAAAGCCTCCTTAGTGAAAAAACTGTTTTTT
V gene: TRBV2; J gene: TRBJ1-2; clone size: .; D gene: .; CDR3 protein: CASSVEQHAGYTF; CDR3 DNA: TGTGCCAGCAGTGTTGAACAGCACGCTGGCTACACCTTC
V gene: TRBV7-3; J gene: TRBJ2-6; clone size: .; D gene: TRBD1; CDR3 protein: CASSLQGAGANVLTF; CDR3 DNA: TGTGCCAGCAGCTTACAGGGGGCTGGGGCCAACGTCCTGACTTTC
V gene: TRBV7-3; J gene: TRBJ2-7; clone size: .; D gene: .; CDR3 protein: CASSQGGVQYF; CDR3 DNA: TGTGCCAGCTCCCAGGGAGGAGTGCAGTACTTC
V gene: TRBV6-5; J gene: TRBJ2-7; clone size: .; D gene: TRBD1; CDR3 protein: CASSPGQGAYEQYF; CDR3 DNA: TGTGCCAGCAGTCCAGGACAGGGGGCCTACGAGCAGTACTTC
V gene: TRBV5-1; J gene: TRBJ1-4; clone size: few; D gene: TRBD1; CDR3 protein: CASSGSGQADEKLFF; CDR3 DNA: TGCGCCAGCAGCGGGTCGGGACAGGCTGATGAAAAACTGTTTTTT
V gene: TRBV5-5; J gene: TRBJ1-6; clone size: .; D gene: TRBD1; CDR3 protein: CASSDQQGARGSPLHF; CDR3 DNA: TGTGCCAGCAGCGATCAACAGGGGGCGAGGGGGTCACCCCTCCACTTT
V gene: TRBV9; J gene: TRBJ1-3; clone size: .; D gene: .; CDR3 protein: CASSVNPRYSGNTIYF; CDR3 DNA: TGTGCCAGCAGCGTAAATCCCCGGTACTCTGGAAACACCATATATTTT
V gene: TRBV24-1; J gene: TRBJ2-1; clone size: once; D gene: .; CDR3 protein: CATSDSPYNEQFF; CDR3 DNA: TGTGCCACCAGTGATTCTCCTTACAATGAGCAGTTCTTC
V gene: TRBV2; J gene: TRBJ2-7; clone size: .; D gene: TRBD1; CDR3 protein: CASWRTGSYEQYF; CDR3 DNA: TGTGCCAGCTGGCGGACAGGGTCCTACGAGCAGTACTTC
V gene: TRBV11-2; J gene: TRBJ2-7; clone size: .; D gene: .; CDR3 protein: CASSLDFREQYF; CDR3 DNA: TGTGCCAGCAGCTTAGACTTCCGGGAGCAGTACTTC
V gene: TRBV3-1/TRBV3-2; J gene: TRBJ2-7; clone size: .; D gene: TRBD2; CDR3 protein: CASSQGLAVRSSSYEQYF; CDR3 DNA: TGTGCCAGCAGCCAGGGACTAGCGGTTCGGTCGAGCTCCTACGAGCAGTACTTC
V gene: TRBV7-6; J gene: TRBJ2-2; clone size: .; D gene: .; CDR3 protein: CASSMPETDRNTGELFF; CDR3 DNA: TGTGCCAGCAGCATGCCTGAGACGGATAGGAACACCGGGGAGCTGTTTTTT
V gene: TRBV29-1; J gene: TRBJ2-5; clone size: .; D gene: .; CDR3 protein: CSVGQSGETQYF; CDR3 DNA: TGCAGCGTTGGCCAGTCCGGGGAGACCCAGTACTTC
V gene: TRBV5-1; J gene: TRBJ2-3; clone size: .; D gene: TRBD2; CDR3 protein: CASSFLGLAGSTDTQYF; CDR3 DNA: TGCGCCAGCAGCTTTTTAGGACTAGCGGGTAGTACAGATACGCAGTATTTT
V gene: TRBV2; J gene: TRBJ2-4; clone size: .; D gene: .; CDR3 protein: CASSDPGWVNIQYF; CDR3 DNA: TGTGCCAGCAGTGACCCAGGGTGGGTGAACATTCAGTACTTC
V gene: TRBV11-2; J gene: TRBJ2-4; clone size: .; D gene: .; CDR3 protein: CASSSRLVKNIQYF; CDR3 DNA: TGTGCCAGCAGCTCCCGACTAGTGAAAAACATTCAGTACTTC
V gene: TRBV2; J gene: TRBJ2-1; clone size: once; D gene: .; CDR3 protein: CASRTVWVRSYNEQFF; CDR3 DNA: TGTGCCAGCAGAACGGTTTGGGTGCGTTCCTACAATGAGCAGTTCTTC
V gene: TRBV28; J gene: TRBJ2-7; clone size: .; D gene: TRBD2; CDR3 protein: CASRPAGTRREQYF; CDR3 DNA: TGTGCCAGCAGACCCGCCGGGACTAGACGCGAGCAGTACTTC
V gene: TRBV28; J gene: TRBJ2-1; clone size: .; D gene: TRBD2; CDR3 protein: CASSPRLAGGIYNEQFF; CDR3 DNA: TGTGCCAGCAGTCCCAGACTAGCGGGAGGGATCTACAATGAGCAGTTCTTC
V gene: TRBV5-6; J gene: TRBJ2-1; clone size: .; D gene: TRBD1; CDR3 protein: CASSLAGTGIYNEQFF; CDR3 DNA: TGTGCCAGCAGCTTGGCCGGGACAGGGATCTACAATGAGCAGTTCTTC
V gene: TRBV19; J gene: TRBJ2-2; clone size: .; D gene: .; CDR3 protein: CASSIFFPGELFF; CDR3 DNA: TGTGCCAGTAGTATTTTCTTCCCCGGGGAGCTGTTTTTT
V gene: TRBV28; J gene: TRBJ1-6; clone size: once; D gene: .; CDR3 protein: CASSFSKTPLHF; CDR3 DNA: TGTGCCAGCTCGTTTAGTAAGACACCCCTCCACTTT
V gene: TRBV9; J gene: TRBJ2-4; clone size: .; D gene: TRBD2; CDR3 protein: CASSVASQGGNIQYF; CDR3 DNA: TGTGCCAGCAGCGTAGCTAGCCAGGGAGGGAACATTCAGTACTTC
V gene: TRBV11-3; J gene: TRBJ1-3; clone size: .; D gene: .; CDR3 protein: CASSGKDGNTIYF; CDR3 DNA: TGTGCCAGCAGCGGCAAGGACGGGAACACCATATATTTT
V gene: TRBV7-9; J gene: TRBJ1-6; clone size: .; D gene: .; CDR3 protein: CASSPGGKSSYNSPLHF; CDR3 DNA: TGTGCCAGCAGCCCCGGGGGCAAGAGCTCCTATAATTCACCCCTCCACTTT